This T cell receptor (beta chain) is from a study of T cells after posttransplantation cyclophosphamide. Cyclophosphamide on days +3 and +4 followed busulfan-fludarabine conditioning and a marrow graft. Clones were read by immunoSEQ multiplex PCR, and TCRdb kept only the in-frame ones, dropping some. Listed for the sample are thousands of clones, none seen a single time. This clone was recorded many times. Antigen: not known. The CDR3 runs to 20 residues. V shed 2 bases and J shed 10 bases, with 35 bases lying between them. Germline V CDR1 and CDR2: GTSNPN, SVGIG (reference sequence). General observations from the study: Tissue-infiltrating T cells from skin or gut overlapped little with blood T cells. Recipient CMV seropositivity and CMV reactivation strongly tracked TRB clonality. Donor CD8+ memory clones often dominated recipient blood repertoires at later times.

This TCR was sampled from a male patient aged 60-69 years who received an allogeneic stem cell transplant from a related donor, was CMV-positive, and had acute GVHD only. Some T cells may arise from the graft donor. The sample here was PBMCs, taken approximately 400 days after allogeneic stem cell transplant with posttransplant cyclophosphamide. V gene TRBV30 combines with J gene TRBJ1-4; D may be TRBD1 (5 bases). The CDR3 region has the DNA TGTGCCTGGAGTCGGCCTCAGACAGTCCCGCCCGCGACAACGTCATCAAAACTGTTTTTT. Translation: CAWSRPQTVPPATTSSKLFF.